Listed below are T cell receptor beta chains from one sample, sequenced in a study of shared clonotypes between healthy human individuals. Using immunoSEQ multiplex PCR, the repertoire was profiled, and TCRdb retains in-frame clones only, with some absent. Of about 2.3 million clones detected, around 93% appear once; the ten largest clones hold more than 0.35%. Source material: naive CD4+ T cells from PBMCs. All receptors derive from a young man in good health. Some clones in this sample may be carry-over from other donors' samples. CDR3s include the opening cysteine and the closing phenylalanine or tryptophan. Each record gives: clone size, V gene, J gene, D gene, CDR3 protein, CDR3 DNA. The D gene is left open where the match is weak. Only some rows state a clone size, as once, few, many or a class for expanded clones.

>.|TRBV5-8|TRBJ2-6|.
CASTPSGANVLTF
TGTGCCAGCACCCCCTCTGGGGCCAACGTCCTGACTTTC
>.|TRBV5-4|TRBJ2-7|TRBD1
CASSLGAVADRGRGINEQYF
TGTGCCAGCAGCTTAGGTGCGGTGGCTGATAGAGGCAGGGGGATAAACGAGCAGTACTTC
>.|TRBV6-5|TRBJ1-1|.
CASRLRQTMGTEAFF
TGTGCCAGCAGGTTACGTCAGACAATGGGTACTGAAGCTTTCTTT
>.|TRBV14|TRBJ2-2|.
CASSPLNTGELFF
TGTGCCAGCAGCCCATTGAACACCGGGGAGCTGTTTTTT
>.|TRBV9|TRBJ1-3|.
CASSVGTHQSYSGNTIYF
TGTGCCAGCAGCGTCGGGACACACCAATCTTACTCTGGAAACACCATATATTTT
>.|TRBV11-2|TRBJ1-5|.
CASSLDGYEQPQHF
TGTGCCAGCAGCTTAGACGGGTATGAACAGCCCCAGCATTTT
>once|TRBV7-2|TRBJ2-1|TRBD2
CASSLGLAEQFF
TGTGCCAGCAGCCTGGGACTAGCTGAGCAGTTCTTC
>.|TRBV28|TRBJ2-7|TRBD2
CASESFVGGRSSYEQYF
TGTGCCAGCGAGAGTTTCGTTGGCGGGAGATCCTCCTACGAGCAGTACTTC
>.|TRBV5-1|TRBJ1-6|TRBD1
CASSLRQGDNSPLHF
TGCGCCAGCAGCTTGAGGCAGGGGGATAATTCACCCCTCCACTTT
>.|TRBV6-1|TRBJ2-1|.
CASSGSSRNEQFF
TGTGCCAGCAGTGGGTCTAGCCGAAATGAGCAGTTCTTC
>.|TRBV6-4|TRBJ2-2|.
CASSPQGRTGELFF
TGTGCCAGCAGTCCCCAGGGTCGAACCGGGGAGCTGTTTTTT
>.|TRBV4-2|TRBJ2-6|.
CASSQVHGKTGANVLTF
TGTGCCAGCAGCCAAGTGCACGGAAAAACTGGGGCCAACGTCCTGACTTTC
>.|TRBV28|TRBJ2-7|.
CASSLGGGASYEQYF
TGTGCCAGCAGTTTGGGGGGCGGGGCCTCCTACGAGCAGTACTTC
>.|TRBV28|TRBJ2-5|.
CASMFLSPTGETQYF
TGTGCCAGCATGTTTCTATCACCGACCGGAGAGACCCAGTACTTC
>.|TRBV2|TRBJ2-2|TRBD1
CASRLDRGDTGELFF
TGTGCCAGCAGATTGGACAGGGGGGACACCGGGGAGCTGTTTTTT
>.|TRBV5-1|TRBJ1-2|.
CASSDQGINYGYTF
TGCGCCAGCAGCGATCAGGGAATCAACTATGGCTACACCTTC
>.|TRBV12-5|TRBJ2-1|TRBD2
CASGRSGNEQFF
TGTGCTAGTGGTCGTAGCGGGAATGAGCAGTTCTTC
>.|TRBV14|TRBJ2-1|TRBD2
CASSGLMGTSRGGEQFF
TGTGCCAGCAGCGGCTTAATGGGAACCTCACGCGGGGGTGAGCAGTTCTTC
>.|TRBV7-9|TRBJ2-3|.
CASSLPAGSTDTQYF
TGTGCCAGCAGCTTGCCAGCGGGTAGCACAGATACGCAGTATTTT
>.|TRBV4-2|TRBJ1-5|.
CASSQVGRFNQPQHF
TGTGCCAGCAGCCAAGTCGGGAGATTCAATCAGCCCCAGCATTTT
>.|TRBV10-3|TRBJ1-5|.
CAISEEDSNQPQHF
TGTGCCATCAGTGAAGAGGATAGCAATCAGCCCCAGCATTTT
>.|TRBV21-1|TRBJ2-7|.
CARGLGGAHEQYF
TGTGCCAGGGGGCTGGGAGGGGCCCACGAGCAGTACTTC
>.|TRBV7-2|TRBJ2-5|TRBD1
CASSFSGQEAQYF
TGTGCCAGCAGCTTTTCAGGACAGGAAGCCCAGTACTTC
>.|TRBV6-5|TRBJ2-7|TRBD1
CASRPQGFYEQYF
TGTGCCAGCAGACCACAGGGGTTTTACGAGCAGTACTTC
>once|TRBV6-1|TRBJ2-7|.
CASSEALPVRWEKTYEQYF
TGTGCCAGCAGTGAAGCGCTTCCTGTTCGGTGGGAAAAAACCTACGAGCAGTACTTC
>.|TRBV5-1|TRBJ2-5|.
CASSMGAVEETQYF
TGCGCCAGCAGCATGGGGGCAGTCGAAGAGACCCAGTACTTC
>.|TRBV30|TRBJ1-5|.
CAWSKGGYQPQHF
TGTGCCTGGAGCAAGGGAGGGTATCAGCCCCAGCATTTT
>.|TRBV28|TRBJ1-2|.
CASSTGNYGYTF
TGTGCCAGCAGCACGGGAAACTATGGCTACACCTTC
>.|TRBV5-6|TRBJ1-2|.
CASSSGSIDGYTF
TGTGCCAGCAGCTCTGGGTCGATAGATGGCTACACCTTC
>.|TRBV9|TRBJ1-4|.
CASSNRGESEKLFF
TGTGCCAGCAGCAACCGGGGGGAGAGTGAAAAACTGTTTTTT
>.|TRBV19|TRBJ1-3|.
CASGRTASSGNTIYF
TGTGCCAGTGGGAGGACGGCTAGCTCTGGAAACACCATATATTTT